A single sample is the source of the 24 T cell receptor beta chains below, sequenced in a study of T cells after yellow fever vaccination. TCRdb re-called the 5' RACE reads with MiXCR, one entry per CDR3 protein. The sample includes more than 55,000 distinct CDR3 sequences, approximately 8% of them seen just once. Sequencing was performed on CD8+ T cells sorted from PBMCs, taken 15 days after the yellow fever booster vaccination. The receptors originated from a man aged 25-45 years who received the YFV17D yellow fever vaccine.

The chain links TRBV4-2 to TRBJ1-3, with a tentative D call TRBD1 (5 bases). From germline, CDR1 is LGHNA and CDR2 YNFKEQ. The CDR3 consists of 14 residues. V lost 0 bases and J lost 10, with 13 bases in between. The CDR3 protein is CASSQDVGGGTIYF. Here the CDR3 DNA reads TGTGCCAGCAGCCAAGATGTCGGCGGGGGGACCATATATTTT.

In this sample, this clonotype turned up many times. The CDR3: CASSQDWGFADTQYF. DNA for the CDR3: TGTGCCAGCAGCCAAGATTGGGGGTTTGCAGATACGCAGTATTTT. V usage is TRBV14 and J usage is TRBJ2-3, with D possibly called TRBD1 or TRBD2 (5 bases each). The ends were cut back, 0 bases at V and 4 bases at J, with 11 bases in the middle. Germline values: CDR1 SGHDN, CDR2 FVKESK. The CDR3 totals 15 residues.

Ten or more counts support this clonotype. V gene TRBV7-2 combines with J gene TRBJ1-2; D is perhaps TRBD1 (6 bases). The CDR3 has 14 residues. The V end was cut by 4 bases, the J end by 2 bases, with 11 bases between. Germline V lookup: CDR1 SGHTA, CDR2 FQGNSA. The CDR3 loop reads CASSYGQTNYGYTF. In nucleotides, the CDR3 is TGTGCCAGCAGCTACGGACAGACGAACTATGGCTACACCTTC.

This clonotype has at least ten counts. This chain connects TRBV15 to TRBJ2-5; D unresolved. This CDR3 contains 13 residues. V was shortened by 3 bases and J by 4 bases, with 9 bases between the two germline ends. CDR1 LNHNV and CDR2 YYDKDF come from the germline V gene (reference sequence). For the CDR3, the DNA is TGTGCCACCAGCAGGAAGGGTGCAGAGACCCAGTACTTC. It encodes CATSRKGAETQYF.

This clonotype has a count of ten or more. This chain uses TRBV15 with TRBJ2-1, with 10 positions matching TRBD1. This CDR3 contains 14 residues. The germline V gene has CDR1 LNHNV and CDR2 YYDKDF (reference sequence). After removal of 4 bases from V and 7 bases from J, the junction contained 4 bases not matched to a gene. The CDR3 DNA sequence: TGTGCCACCAGCAAACCGGGACAGGGGAATGAGCAGTTCTTC. As protein: CATSKPGQGNEQFF.

This clonotype was seen more than once but under ten times. The chain combines TRBV12-3 or TRBV12-4 with TRBJ2-7; possible D gene TRBD2, 5 bases. This CDR3 region has 19 residues. The germline V and J ends were trimmed by 5 bases and 2 bases, with 28 bases remaining between them. The chain's CDR3 is CASSPSRSVGVSETYEQYF. The DNA for the CDR3 is TGTGCCAGCAGTCCCAGCCGAAGTGTCGGGGTCTCAGAAACCTACGAGCAGTACTTC.

This clonotype occurred many times. The rearrangement joins TRBV29-1 to TRBJ1-5; 9 bases match TRBD1. Germline V gene lookup returns CDR1 SQVTM and CDR2 ANQGSEA. V dropped 6 bases and J dropped 0; count of bases not matched to a gene: 3. There are 14 residues in the CDR3. In DNA, the CDR3 is TGCAGCGTCCGGACAGGGGATAGCAATCAGCCCCAGCATTTT. As protein: CSVRTGDSNQPQHF.

This clonotype was detected many times. The V call is TRBV5-1, the J call TRBJ2-7, with 10 positions matching TRBD1. Per germline, CDR1 SGHRS and CDR2 YFSETQ. The CDR3 totals 16 residues. Losses at the gene ends were 4 bases for V and 3 bases for J; bases not matched to a gene: 10. CDR3 bases: TGCGCCAGCAGCCAGGACATTTGGGACAGGGGCTACGAGCAGTACTTC. Its translation is CASSQDIWDRGYEQYF. Full variable domain (remainder filled in from reference TRBV5-1 and TRBJ2-7): KAGVTQTPRYLIKTRGQQVTLSCSPISGHRSVSWYQQTPGQGLQFLFEYFSETQRNKGNFPGRFSGRQFSNSRSEMNVSTLELGDSALYLCASSQDIWDRGYEQYFGPGTRLTVT.

This clonotype was observed many times. The chain joins TRBV14 to TRBJ2-3; D might be TRBD2 (5 bases). The ends were cut back, 4 bases at V and 2 bases at J, with 10 bases in the middle. Germline-derived CDR1 and CDR2 are SGHDN and FVKESK. The CDR3 spans 14 residues. CDR3: CASSPAGNTDTQYF. CDR3 sequence (DNA): TGTGCCAGCAGCCCCGCCGGGAACACAGATACGCAGTATTTT. The full variable domain, rest sourced from reference TRBV14 and TRBJ2-3, is EAGVTQFPSHSVIEKGQTVTLRCDPISGHDNLYWYRRVMGKEIKFLLHFVKESKQDESGMPNNRFLAERTGGTYSTLKVQPAELEDSGVYFCASSPAGNTDTQYFGPGTRLTVL.

This clonotype was observed many times. The CDR3 region is CASSLSPSYEQYF. CDR3 nucleotides: TGCGCCAGCAGCCTATCCCCCTCCTACGAGCAGTACTTC. The V call is TRBV5-1, the J call TRBJ2-7, with D hard to call. This CDR3 has 13 amino acids. Trimming removed 4 bases at V and 0 bases at J, with 8 bases between. Germline V gene data show CDR1 as SGHRS and CDR2 as YFSETQ.

This clonotype was seen many times. The chain is built from TRBV15 and TRBJ2-2; no firm D call. The CDR3 has 16 amino acids. Deletions cut 2 bases from V and 4 bases from J, with 14 bases between. Germline lookup yields CDR1 LNHNV and CDR2 YYDKDF (reference sequence). Here the CDR3 DNA reads TGTGCCACCAGCAGACCCCCGAACGTGGCCACCGGGGAGCTGTTTTTT. Its translation is CATSRPPNVATGELFF.

This clonotype showed up many times. The chain carries TRBV19 and TRBJ1-5; no clear D gene. Per germline, CDR1 LNHDA and CDR2 SQIVND (reference sequence). V lost 7 bases to trimming and J lost 0 bases, with 13 bases between them. There are 15 residues in the CDR3. The CDR3 nucleotides read TGTGCCAGTAAGTGGGGTTTCGTTAGCAATCAGCCCCAGCATTTT. Amino acid sequence: CASKWGFVSNQPQHF.

The sample holds many counts of this clonotype. The chain recombines TRBV7-9 with TRBJ1-2; possible D gene TRBD1, 5 bases. The length of the CDR3 is 14 residues. Between the trimmed V and J ends, which lost 0 bases and 8 bases, there was a span of 13 bases. Germline CDR1 reads SEHNR; CDR2 reads FQNEAQ (reference sequence). CDR3 coding DNA: TGTGCCAGCAGCTTAGCGGGGGAGCCGGTGGGCTACACCTTC. This gives the protein CASSLAGEPVGYTF.

This clonotype was seen repeatedly, ten times or more. This chain connects TRBV7-9 to TRBJ1-5; D unresolved. Germline V gives CDR1 SEHNR, CDR2 FQNEAQ (reference sequence). The CDR3 loop spans 12 amino acids. V dropped 8 bases and J dropped 7 bases, with 12 bases sitting between them. The CDR3 DNA is TGTGCCAGCTTCTTCGACAACCAGCCCCAGCATTTT. Amino acids: CASFFDNQPQHF.

J is TRBJ2-1 and V is TRBV20-1, with 10 bases aligning to TRBD2. CDR1 is DFQATT and CDR2 is SNEGSKA in the germline V gene (reference sequence). The CDR3 is 15 amino acids. After removal of 2 bases from V and 6 bases from J, the junction contained 7 bases not matched to a gene. The CDR3 bases are TGCAGTGCTAGACTAGCGGGAGAGAATCGCAATGAGCAGTTCTTC. The encoded protein is CSARLAGENRNEQFF.

This clonotype was seen repeatedly, ten times or more. The chain employs TRBV15 and TRBJ2-5, with a weak D call TRBD1 (5 bases). Trimming left V 5 bases short and J 1 base short, with 11 bases between. Germline lookup yields CDR1 LNHNV and CDR2 YYDKDF (reference sequence). This CDR3 region has 14 residues. The CDR3 sequence is CATSDDRSQETQYF. In nucleotides, the CDR3 is TGTGCCACCAGCGATGACAGATCCCAAGAGACCCAGTACTTC.

This clonotype has ten or more counts. This chain joins TRBV9 and TRBJ2-7; D may correspond to TRBD1 or TRBD2 (5 bases each). Germline CDR1 and CDR2: SGDLS and YYNGEE. Trimming left V 0 bases short and J 6 bases short, with 16 bases between. CDR3 length equals 15 residues. DNA of the CDR3: TGTGCCAGCAGCGTAGGTTGGGACGGTCTCTCCGAGCAGTACTTC. Protein sequence: CASSVGWDGLSEQYF.

In regard to this clonotype: A read error may explain this, as a much larger clone is one base away. V usage is TRBV20-1 and J usage is TRBJ2-2; tentatively, D is TRBD1 (7 bases). V lost 5 bases and J lost 5, with 9 bases in between. Germline V CDR1 and CDR2: DFQATT, SNEGSKA (reference sequence). This CDR3 has 12 amino acids. The CDR3 DNA follows: TGCAGTGCTTCAGGGGGGACCGGGGAGCTGTTTTTT. This translates into CSASGGTGELFF.

V and J are TRBV2 and TRBJ2-5, with D tentatively TRBD2 (6 bases). This CDR3 is 17 amino acids long. Looked up from germline, CDR1 is SNHLY and CDR2 is FYNNEI. V shed 8 bases and J shed 4 bases, with 26 bases lying between them. The CDR3 DNA reads TGTGCCAGCGGAAGAAATGGCCGGGACTTAGACGGAGAGACCCAGTACTTC. This translates into CASGRNGRDLDGETQYF. Using reference TRBV2 and TRBJ2-5 for the parts outside the CDR3, the full variable domain is EPEVTQTPSHQVTQMGQEVILRCVPISNHLYFYWYRQILGQKVEFLVSFYNNEISEKSEIFDDQFSVERPDGSNFTLKIRSTKLEDSAMYFCASGRNGRDLDGETQYFGPGTRLLVL.

By sample share, this clonotype is medium-sized. The J gene is TRBJ2-7, the V gene TRBV5-6, with 7 bases aligning to TRBD2. Germline V gene lookup returns CDR1 SGHDT and CDR2 YYEEEE. This CDR3 is 14 amino acids long. With 4 bases clipped from V and 3 bases from J, the junction kept 7 bases outside the gene matches. The CDR3: CASSPTGLRYEQYF. In DNA form, the CDR3 reads TGTGCCAGCAGCCCGACGGGACTACGCTACGAGCAGTACTTC.

To note about this clonotype: A much larger clone sits a single nucleotide away, making a read error possible. The rearrangement joins TRBV9 to TRBJ2-7; unclear D gene. The CDR3 has 13 amino acids. From germline, CDR1 is SGDLS and CDR2 YYNGEE. The CDR3 loop is CTSSPPLTNEQYF. In nucleotides, the CDR3 is TGTACCAGCAGCCCCCCCCTAACAAACGAGCAGTACTTC.

This clonotype was recorded at least ten times. The chain carries TRBV7-2 and TRBJ2-1, with D perhaps matching TRBD1 or TRBD2 (6 bases each). The ends were cut back, 3 bases at V and 14 bases at J, with 20 bases in the middle. CDR1 is SGHTA, CDR2 FQGNSA, per germline. The CDR3 totals 14 residues. As DNA, the CDR3 is TGTGCCAGCAGCTTCCCCTCGGGGGCTGGAGTGGAGTTCTTC. It is translated as CASSFPSGAGVEFF.

This clonotype was observed at least ten times. The J gene is TRBJ2-2, the V gene TRBV10-2, with 10 bases aligning to TRBD2. V shed 2 bases and J 4 bases; nucleotides not matched to a gene: 7. The V gene's germline CDR1 is WSHSY and CDR2 SAAADI. This CDR3 region has 17 residues. This chain's CDR3 is CASSEPLIAGGTGELFF. The DNA for the CDR3 is TGCGCCAGCAGTGAGCCCCTGATAGCGGGGGGCACCGGGGAGCTGTTTTTT.

Note on this clonotype: A clone one base away is much larger, so this may be a read error. The chain combines TRBV20-1 with TRBJ2-1; 8 positions match TRBD2. The CDR3 has 16 residues. Germline-derived CDR1 and CDR2 are DFQATT and SNEGSKA (reference sequence). CDR3 protein: CSARGLAGSSYNAQFF. CDR3 nucleotide sequence: TGCAGTGCTAGAGGATTAGCGGGGAGCTCCTACAATGCGCAGTTCTTC.